This TCR beta chain appears in the sequencing data of a study of Tregs in tolerant kidney transplant recipients. At the level of the study: Mixed chimerism was transient after nonmyeloablative marrow transplants from related graft donors.

Thawed PBMCs were FACS-sorted into unstimulated CD4+CD25+CD127- regulatory T cells, CD4+CD25- non-regulatory cells, CD4 and CD8 cells. Libraries were prepared by immunoSEQ multiplex PCR; TCRdb keeps only in-frame clonotypes and omits some of them. Of 85,000 to 100,000 clones in the sample, 80% to 95% were seen once. This clone was seen just once. Germline assignment: CDR1 SGHNT and CDR2 YENEEA. The CDR3 is made up of 13 amino acids. J was trimmed by 2 bases and V by 5 bases; bases with no gene match: 2. Material: CD4+ T cells from blood, obtained before the transplant. The chain employs TRBV11-3 and TRBJ1-2, with TRBD1 matching 7 bases. The source is a human donor who received a combined kidney and bone marrow transplant. CDR3 amino acids: CASSRQGNYGYTF. The CDR3 DNA follows: TGTGCCAGCAGCCGACAGGGAAACTATGGCTACACCTTC.